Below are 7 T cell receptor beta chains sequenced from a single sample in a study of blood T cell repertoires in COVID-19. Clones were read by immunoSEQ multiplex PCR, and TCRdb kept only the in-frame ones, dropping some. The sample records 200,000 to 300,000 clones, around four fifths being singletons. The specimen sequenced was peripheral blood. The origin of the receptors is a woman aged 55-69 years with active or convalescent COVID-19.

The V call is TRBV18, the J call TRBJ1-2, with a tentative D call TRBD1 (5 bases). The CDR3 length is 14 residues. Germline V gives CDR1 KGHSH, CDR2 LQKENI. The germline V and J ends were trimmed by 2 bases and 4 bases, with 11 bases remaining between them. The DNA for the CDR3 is TGTGCCAGCTCACCAAGCACAGGTACCTATGGCTACACCTTC. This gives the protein CASSPSTGTYGYTF.

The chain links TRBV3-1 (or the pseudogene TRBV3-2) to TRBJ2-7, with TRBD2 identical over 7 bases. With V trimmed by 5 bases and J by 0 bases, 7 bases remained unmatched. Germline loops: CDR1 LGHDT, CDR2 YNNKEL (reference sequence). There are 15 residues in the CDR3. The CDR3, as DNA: TGTGCCAGCAGCTCCCCGGGAGGCCCCTCCTACGAGCAGTACTTC. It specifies CASSSPGGPSYEQYF.

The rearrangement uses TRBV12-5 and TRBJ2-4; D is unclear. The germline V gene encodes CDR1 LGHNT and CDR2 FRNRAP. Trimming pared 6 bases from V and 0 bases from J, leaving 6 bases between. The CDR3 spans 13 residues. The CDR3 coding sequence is TGTGCTAGTGGGGCAGGAGCCAAAAACATTCAGTACTTC. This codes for CASGAGAKNIQYF.

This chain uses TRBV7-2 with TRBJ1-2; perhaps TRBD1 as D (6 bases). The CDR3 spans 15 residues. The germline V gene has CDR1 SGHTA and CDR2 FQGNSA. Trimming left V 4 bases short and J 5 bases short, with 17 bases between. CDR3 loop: CASSSQGRPSYGYTF. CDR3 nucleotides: TGTGCCAGCAGCTCACAGGGTAGGCCCTCATATGGCTACACCTTC.

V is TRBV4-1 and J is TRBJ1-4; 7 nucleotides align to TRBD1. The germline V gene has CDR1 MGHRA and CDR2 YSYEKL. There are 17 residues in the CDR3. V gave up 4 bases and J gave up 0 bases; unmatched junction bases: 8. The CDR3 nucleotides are TGCGCCAGCAGCCGCGACAGGGTTCTAGCAACTAATGAAAAACTGTTTTTT. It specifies CASSRDRVLATNEKLFF.

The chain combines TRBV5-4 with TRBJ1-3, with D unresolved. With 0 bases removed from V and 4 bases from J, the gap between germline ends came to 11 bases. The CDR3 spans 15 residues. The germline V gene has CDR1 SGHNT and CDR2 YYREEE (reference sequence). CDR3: CASSLVGSAGNTIYF. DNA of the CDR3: TGTGCCAGCAGCTTGGTGGGCAGTGCGGGAAACACCATATATTTT.

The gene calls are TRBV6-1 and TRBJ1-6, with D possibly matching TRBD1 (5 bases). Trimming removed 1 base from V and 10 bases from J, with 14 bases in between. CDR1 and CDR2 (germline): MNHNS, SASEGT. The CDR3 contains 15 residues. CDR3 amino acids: CASSEDQGRYSPLHF. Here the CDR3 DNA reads TGTGCCAGCAGTGAAGATCAGGGCCGGTACTCACCCCTCCACTTT.